A single sample is the source of the 23 T cell receptor beta chains below, sequenced in a study of blood T cell repertoires in COVID-19. Generated by immunoSEQ multiplex PCR, the TCRdb table keeps only in-frame clones and is missing some. The sample has approximately 70,000 clones, more than 65% seen once. Source material: peripheral blood. These receptors all stem from a woman between 55 and 75 years old with acute or convalescent COVID-19.

The chain combines TRBV29-1 with TRBJ2-7, with 10 bases lining up with TRBD1. V trimming: 7 bases; J trimming: 2 bases; junction bases outside the gene matches: 5. In germline, CDR1 is SQVTM, CDR2 ANQGSEA. The CDR3 has 13 amino acids. The chain's CDR3 is CSAGQGGAYEQYF. CDR3 bases: TGCAGCGCTGGACAGGGGGGAGCCTACGAGCAGTACTTC.

This chain uses TRBV9 with TRBJ2-2, with 10 bases identical to TRBD2. V was pared by 1 base and J by 4 bases, with 7 bases of the junction left unmatched. This CDR3 is 17 amino acids long. Germline V gene lookup returns CDR1 SGDLS and CDR2 YYNGEE. CDR3 bases: TGTGCCAGCAGCGTATCGGGTAGCGGGGGGAGCACCGGGGAGCTGTTTTTT. Translating it yields CASSVSGSGGSTGELFF.

The chain links TRBV5-4 to TRBJ2-3, with 10 bases aligning to TRBD2. Germline loops: CDR1 SGHNT, CDR2 YYREEE (reference sequence). The CDR3 has 12 amino acids. The junction had 4 bases not matched to a gene; V was cut back by 4 bases and J by 11 bases. CDR3 nucleotides: TGTGCCAGCAGCACGTCTAGCGGGAGGCAGTATTTT. Translated: CASSTSSGRQYF. Full variable domain (rest looked up from reference TRBV5-4 and TRBJ2-3): ETGVTQSPTHLIKTRGQQVTLRCSSQSGHNTVSWYQQALGQGPQFIFQYYREEENGRGNFPPRFSGLQFPNYSSELNVNALELDDSALYLCASSTSSGRQYFGPGTRLTVL.

This chain links TRBV18 with TRBJ1-2, with a weak D call TRBD1 (6 bases). Per the germline V gene, CDR1 is KGHSH and CDR2 is LQKENI. The V and J ends lost 2 bases and 8 bases respectively, with 18 bases between them. This CDR3 is 15 amino acids long. The CDR3 here is CASSPAEGRGNGYTF. Here the CDR3 DNA reads TGTGCCAGCTCACCAGCGGAAGGCAGGGGTAACGGCTACACCTTC. Drawing the rest from reference TRBV18 and TRBJ1-2, the complete variable domain is NAGVMQNPRHLVRRRGQEARLRCSPMKGHSHVYWYRQLPEEGLKFMVYLQKENIIDESGMPKERFSAEFPKEGPSILRIQQVVRGDSAAYFCASSPAEGRGNGYTFGSGTRLTVV.

This chain connects TRBV10-3 to TRBJ1-5, with 11 nucleotides matching TRBD1. The junction had 6 bases not matched to a gene; V was cut back by 7 bases and J by 4 bases. The CDR3 has 15 residues. Germline CDR1 and CDR2: ENHRY and SYGVKD. CDR3 protein: CAITSDRGPNQPQHF. CDR3 nucleotides: TGTGCCATCACTTCGGACAGGGGGCCAAATCAGCCCCAGCATTTT.

The chain recombines TRBV3-1 (or the pseudogene TRBV3-2) with TRBJ2-1; 10 nucleotides line up with TRBD2. The CDR3 has 15 residues. J lost 7 bases, V lost 3 bases, and 6 bases had no gene match. The V gene's germline CDR1 is LGHDT and CDR2 YNNKEL (reference sequence). The DNA of the CDR3 is TGTGCCAGCAGCCACTCTAGCGGGGGCGCGAATGAGCAGTTCTTC. Encoded protein: CASSHSSGGANEQFF.

The chain employs TRBV21-1 and TRBJ2-5; no DNA check was done on the table's D call, TRBD2. TRBV21-1 is a pseudogene segment. CDR3 length equals 19 residues. This chain's CDR3 is CASSKEGRGGPPGRETQYF. The CDR3 DNA follows: TGTGCCAGCAGCAAAGAAGGGCGGGGGGGCCCCCCGGGGCGGGAGACCCAGTACTTC.

CDR3 DNA sequence: TGTGCCACCAAATACGGGGGTATGGGGATCGGCTACACCTTC. This encodes CATKYGGMGIGYTF. The J gene is TRBJ1-2, the V gene TRBV5-6; a possible D gene is TRBD1 (5 bases). The CDR3 spans 14 residues. Per the germline V gene, CDR1 is SGHDT and CDR2 is YYEEEE. Trimming removed 9 bases from V and 8 bases from J, with 23 bases in between.

The chain is built from TRBV30 and TRBJ2-7, with TRBD2 matching over 11 bases. The J segment lost 2 bases and the V segment lost 5 bases, leaving 8 bases of the junction unmatched. Germline CDR1 GTSNPN, CDR2 SVGIG (reference sequence). The CDR3 runs to 15 residues. The CDR3 sequence: CAWGLVSGGAYEQYF. The CDR3 DNA reads as TGTGCCTGGGGCCTAGTTAGCGGGGGGGCCTACGAGCAGTACTTC.

The rearrangement uses TRBV19 and TRBJ1-5, with 7 bases aligning to TRBD1. With V trimmed by 6 bases and J by 5 bases, 4 bases remained unmatched. Germline V gene data show CDR1 as LNHDA and CDR2 as SQIVND (reference sequence). This CDR3 is 13 amino acids long. The CDR3 DNA reads as TGTGCCAGTAGCGTACAGGGGTATCAGCCCCAGCATTTT. Translation: CASSVQGYQPQHF.

The chain links TRBV11-2 to TRBJ2-1, with TRBD2 matching 7 bases. Trimming at V came to 3 bases and at J to 7 bases, leaving 12 bases not matched to a gene. CDR1 is SGHAT and CDR2 is FQNNGV in the germline V gene. The CDR3 spans 16 residues. The DNA of the CDR3 is TGTGCCAGCAGCTTTTATCGAACAGACGGGGGGAATGAGCAGTTCTTC. It yields the protein CASSFYRTDGGNEQFF.

The chain links TRBV30 to TRBJ1-2; possibly TRBD1 for D (5 bases). CDR1 is GTSNPN, CDR2 SVGIG, per germline (reference sequence). This CDR3 is built from 10 residues. CDR3 nucleotide sequence: TGTGCGGGGAAGGGGTATGGCTACACCTTC. It translates to CAGKGYGYTF.

The rearrangement joins TRBV6-4 to TRBJ2-3, with 9 bases lining up with TRBD2. This CDR3 is 16 amino acids long. Germline CDR1 and CDR2: MRHNA and SNTAGT. The trim removed 0 bases at V and 2 bases at J, leaving 3 bases unmatched. The CDR3 spells CASSDSGGGATDTQYF. The CDR3, as DNA: TGTGCCAGCAGTGACTCCGGCGGGGGGGCCACAGATACGCAGTATTTT.

The chain links TRBV19 to TRBJ1-5; 8 bases match TRBD1. The CDR3 runs to 14 residues. The germline V gene has CDR1 LNHDA and CDR2 SQIVND (reference sequence). V lost 5 bases and J lost 6; bases outside the gene matches: 6. This CDR3 reads CASSEGQGSQPQHF. CDR3 in DNA: TGTGCCAGTAGTGAAGGACAGGGAAGTCAGCCCCAGCATTTT.

The chain has TRBV29-1 and TRBJ2-3, with 7 positions matching TRBD1. The CDR3 loop spans 16 amino acids. J was trimmed by 4 bases and V by 6 bases; bases with no gene match: 16. Germline V gives CDR1 SQVTM, CDR2 ANQGSEA. CDR3 DNA sequence: TGCAGCGTCCGTAGGGCAAGGACAGGTGGGGCAGATACGCAGTATTTT. Translation: CSVRRARTGGADTQYF.

The gene calls are TRBV5-1 and TRBJ2-1; D perhaps matches TRBD2 (5 bases). The CDR3 length is 12 residues. Trimming shortened V by 10 bases and J by 6 bases, and 14 bases separated the two germline ends. Germline V gene lookup returns CDR1 SGHRS and CDR2 YFSETQ. CDR3 sequence: CASKRDSNEQFF. The CDR3 DNA reads as TGCGCCTCCAAGAGGGATTCCAATGAGCAGTTCTTC.

V gene TRBV7-2 combines with J gene TRBJ1-3, with TRBD1 matching 7 bases. The CDR3 length is 18 residues. Trimming removed 5 bases from V and 0 bases from J; junction bases left unmatched: 13. Germline V gene sequence: CDR1 SGHTA, CDR2 FQGNSA. CDR3 loop: CASSPFLLTGLSGNTIYF. DNA of the CDR3: TGTGCCAGCAGCCCATTCCTTTTGACAGGGCTCTCTGGAAACACCATATATTTT. The variable domain in full, completed from reference TRBV7-2 and TRBJ1-3, reads GAGVSQSPSNKVTEKGKDVELRCDPISGHTALYWYRQSLGQGLEFLIYFQGNSAPDKSGLPSDRFSAERTGGSVSTLTIQRTQQEDSAVYLCASSPFLLTGLSGNTIYFGEGSWLTVV.

The chain couples TRBV19 to TRBJ1-1, with 9 bases identical to TRBD1. The CDR3 runs 14 residues. The ends lost 5 bases at V and 3 bases at J; junction bases unmatched: 4. Germline CDR1 and CDR2: LNHDA and SQIVND (reference sequence). The CDR3 DNA follows: TGTGCCAGTAGTTTCGGACAGGGGCACACTGAAGCTTTCTTT. Its translation: CASSFGQGHTEAFF.

J is TRBJ1-2 and V is TRBV19; weak D call: TRBD1 (5 bases). Germline-derived CDR1 and CDR2 are LNHDA and SQIVND (reference sequence). Trimming took 7 bases from V and 8 from J, leaving 11 bases between them. The CDR3 totals 11 residues. The CDR3 is CASNAGNGYTF. The CDR3 region has the DNA TGTGCCAGTAATGCAGGGAACGGCTACACCTTC.

V gene TRBV16 combines with J gene TRBJ1-5, with 10 bases fitting TRBD1. V shed 3 bases, J shed 4 bases, and the junction held 3 bases outside the gene matches. This CDR3 has 15 amino acids. Germline V gives CDR1 KGHSY, CDR2 FQNENV. The chain's CDR3 is CASSHRTGGNQPQHF. The CDR3 DNA sequence: TGTGCCAGCAGCCACCGGACAGGGGGAAATCAGCCCCAGCATTTT.

The V call is TRBV15, the J call TRBJ2-3; the match to TRBD2 covers 13 bases. This CDR3 is built from 15 residues. Germline trimming cut 6 bases from V and 3 bases from J; bases unmatched to any gene: 3. Germline V gene data show CDR1 as LNHNV and CDR2 as YYDKDF (reference sequence). CDR3 sequence (DNA): TGTGCCACCAGACTAGCGGGGGGGCCTACAGATACGCAGTATTTT. The encoded protein is CATRLAGGPTDTQYF.

CDR3 amino acids: CAGEMTDYGYTF. CDR3 DNA: TGTGCCGGGGAAATGACAGACTATGGCTACACCTTC. The chain is built from TRBV6-5 and TRBJ1-2, with D possibly TRBD1 on 5 matching bases. The CDR3 runs 12 residues. V was shortened by 11 bases and J by 3 bases, with 13 bases between the two germline ends. CDR1 and CDR2 from the germline V gene are MNHEY and SVGAGI.

The V call is TRBV7-9, the J call TRBJ2-5; 14 nucleotides align to TRBD2. V dropped 5 bases and J dropped 3; count of bases not matched to a gene: 8. CDR1 SEHNR and CDR2 FQNEAQ come from the germline V gene (reference sequence). The CDR3 extends over 17 amino acids. CDR3 loop: CASSRSGTSGGKETQYF. The CDR3 nucleotides read TGTGCCAGCAGCCGATCCGGGACTAGCGGGGGTAAAGAGACCCAGTACTTC.